This TCR beta chain was captured by sequencing in a study of blood T cell repertoires in COVID-19. Turning to the study itself: The study drew acute and convalescent COVID-19 samples from the United States, Italy and Spain. T cells, B-cell-depleted T cells, or PBMCs supplied cDNA or gDNA.

Per the original methods: Quantification of nucleated cells was approximated via reference gene primer amplification. Assay used: immunoSEQ multiplex PCR; TCRdb lists only in-frame clones, some missing. V and J calls plus clone size are reproduced from that table; the DNA served to infer D and trimming. The table lists roughly 110,000 clones, 80% to 85% of them singletons. Germline CDR1 is MGHDK and CDR2 is SYGVNS. The CDR3 totals 13 residues. V was clipped by 4 bases and J by 7 bases, with 13 bases between them. The chain joins TRBV25-1 to TRBJ1-2, with no clear D. This sequence originates from a man between 65 and 85 years old with acute or convalescent COVID-19. The source material was peripheral blood. This chain's CDR3 is CASSGEGIRGYTF. For the CDR3, the DNA is TGTGCCAGCAGTGGGGAGGGAATTCGTGGCTACACCTTC.